The 19 T cell receptor beta chains below were found in one sample sequenced in a study of cytomegalovirus exposure and HLA in healthy donors. Primers included in the PCR were 60 Vbeta and 13 Jbeta primers. TCRdb's copy holds only in-frame clones and misses some; the assay was immunoSEQ multiplex PCR. The repertoire holds some 180,000 clones, 70% to 80% seen once, with about 2.7% in the top ten. The sequenced material came from PBMCs. The receptors were sampled from a male donor in good health and CMV-seronegative.

The chain joins TRBV20-1 to TRBJ1-2, with D hard to call. Trimming took 4 bases from V and 8 from J, leaving 11 bases between them. From germline, CDR1 is DFQATT and CDR2 SNEGSKA (reference sequence). The CDR3 spans 11 residues. The CDR3 sequence is CSATIRGGYTF. CDR3 coding DNA: TGCAGTGCTACCATACGGGGAGGCTACACCTTC.

The V gene is TRBV6-5, the J gene TRBJ2-7, with TRBD1 as a possible D gene (5 bases). Trimming removed 3 bases from V and 5 bases from J, with 17 bases in between. Germline V gene data show CDR1 as MNHEY and CDR2 as SVGAGI. The CDR3 extends over 15 amino acids. In DNA, the CDR3 is TGTGCCAGCAGTTATTTTTCAGGGTTGGGCCACGAGCAGTACTTC. Residues: CASSYFSGLGHEQYF.

This clone was observed a single time. The chain recombines TRBV28 with TRBJ2-5; the D gene is possibly TRBD1 (6 bases). The CDR3 covers 14 residues. Per the germline V gene, CDR1 is MDHEN and CDR2 is SYDVKM. Trimming pared 10 bases from V and 2 bases from J, leaving 17 bases between. The CDR3: CATFGQSLQETQYF. The DNA of the CDR3 is TGTGCCACCTTCGGACAGTCCCTTCAAGAGACCCAGTACTTC.

The chain couples TRBV19 to TRBJ2-1; the D is unclear. V was shortened by 5 bases and J by 3 bases, with 11 bases between the two germline ends. The CDR3 length is 14 residues. Germline CDR1 LNHDA, CDR2 SQIVND (reference sequence). The CDR3 coding sequence is TGTGCCAGTAGTCTTGGTGGTAGCTACAATGAGCAGTTCTTC. Its translation is CASSLGGSYNEQFF.

The V call is TRBV28, the J call TRBJ1-2; TRBD1 matches at 7 bases. V was clipped by 8 bases and J by 2 bases; unmatched bases: 5. The CDR3 has 13 amino acids. CDR1 is MDHEN, CDR2 SYDVKM, per germline. The CDR3 nucleotides are TGTGCCAGCCGACAGGGTGGGAACTATGGCTACACCTTC. Translation gives CASRQGGNYGYTF.

As to this clone: The sample carries other DNA sequences with the same CDR3. V gene TRBV5-6 combines with J gene TRBJ2-5; unclear D gene. Trimming left V 5 bases short and J 2 bases short, with 4 bases between. Germline V lookup: CDR1 SGHDT, CDR2 YYEEEE. The CDR3 runs to 11 residues. The CDR3 protein is CASSPQETQYF. As DNA, the CDR3 is TGTGCCAGCAGTCCGCAAGAGACCCAGTACTTC.

The genes are TRBV30 and TRBJ1-1; no clear D gene. This CDR3 region has 11 residues. The germline V gene has CDR1 GTSNPN and CDR2 SVGIG (reference sequence). V lost 2 bases and J 11 bases, leaving 12 bases between the germline ends. The CDR3 nucleotides are TGTGCCTGGAGTTCCCTCGCCGGGGCTTTCTTT. This gives the protein CAWSSLAGAFF.

The chain combines TRBV28 with TRBJ1-1, with D possibly matching TRBD1 (5 bases). Germline loops: CDR1 MDHEN, CDR2 SYDVKM. V shed 4 bases and J shed 0 bases, with 15 bases lying between them. This CDR3 comprises 16 residues. The CDR3 protein is CASSSPYGTMNTEAFF. In DNA form, the CDR3 reads TGTGCCAGCAGTTCCCCCTACGGGACTATGAACACTGAAGCTTTCTTT.

The rearrangement joins TRBV2 to TRBJ2-2; 8 bases are shared with TRBD2. The CDR3 has 15 residues. J was trimmed by 4 bases and V by 7 bases; bases with no gene match: 8. Germline CDR1 reads SNHLY; CDR2 reads FYNNEI. As DNA, the CDR3 is TGTGCCAGCACTTCGCGGGGGGAATCCACCGGGGAGCTGTTTTTT. It specifies CASTSRGESTGELFF. Full variable domain (rest looked up from reference TRBV2 and TRBJ2-2): EPEVTQTPSHQVTQMGQEVILRCVPISNHLYFYWYRQILGQKVEFLVSFYNNEISEKSEIFDDQFSVERPDGSNFTLKIRSTKLEDSAMYFCASTSRGESTGELFFGEGSRLTVL.

The chain combines TRBV11-2 with TRBJ2-1; the match to TRBD2 covers 9 bases. Per the germline V gene, CDR1 is SGHAT and CDR2 is FQNNGV. The CDR3 totals 16 residues. Trimming removed 8 bases from V and 1 base from J; junction bases left unmatched: 9. The CDR3: CASASSLAGSYNEQFF. The CDR3 DNA sequence: TGTGCCAGCGCATCATCCCTAGCGGGATCCTACAATGAGCAGTTCTTC.

The CDR3 loop reads CASTAGFNQPQHF. CDR3 bases: TGTGCCAGCACGGCGGGTTTCAATCAGCCCCAGCATTTT. The chain is built from TRBV6-1 and TRBJ1-5; D is unclear. Germline values: CDR1 MNHNS, CDR2 SASEGT. This CDR3 comprises 13 residues. Deletions cut 7 bases from V and 3 bases from J, with 10 bases between.

V and J are TRBV27 and TRBJ1-5; no firm D call. V shed 1 base and J shed 6 bases, with 7 bases lying between them. Germline V gives CDR1 MNHEY, CDR2 SMNVEV (reference sequence). This CDR3 is built from 13 residues. CDR3 bases: TGTGCCAGCAGTTTATGGTACTCTCAGCCCCAGCATTTT. It specifies CASSLWYSQPQHF.

The V gene is TRBV6-6, the J gene TRBJ2-1; TRBD1 might be the D (7 bases). V was pared by 7 bases and J by 5 bases, with 18 bases between. The CDR3 is 15 residues long. CDR1 and CDR2 from the germline V gene are MNHNY and SVGAGI (reference sequence). CDR3 nucleotides: TGTGCCAGCACCCCCCGGGGGACAGTCAACAATGAGCAGTTCTTC. It yields the protein CASTPRGTVNNEQFF.

V is TRBV6-5 and J is TRBJ2-7, with D tentatively TRBD2 (5 bases). Germline loops: CDR1 MNHEY, CDR2 SVGAGI. This CDR3 spans 15 amino acids. Deletions cut 1 base from V and 0 bases from J, with 10 bases between. The CDR3 DNA reads as TGTGCCAGCAGTTACTTGGGCGCGGGCTCCTACGAGCAGTACTTC. This encodes CASSYLGAGSYEQYF.

The chain combines TRBV29-1 with TRBJ2-1; TRBD2 aligns across 7 bases. Germline loops: CDR1 SQVTM, CDR2 ANQGSEA. J gave up 6 bases and V 6 bases, and 11 bases lay outside the gene matches. The CDR3 consists of 14 residues. The CDR3 sequence is CSVAGAPRSNEQFF. The CDR3 region has the DNA TGCAGCGTCGCGGGAGCCCCAAGGAGCAATGAGCAGTTCTTC.

This chain links TRBV29-1 with TRBJ1-4, with D tentatively TRBD1 (5 bases). Deletions cut 7 bases from V and 7 bases from J, with 19 bases between. The germline gives CDR1 SQVTM, CDR2 ANQGSEA. The CDR3 loop spans 14 amino acids. CDR3 in amino acids: CSALRRGHGEKLFF. In DNA, the CDR3 is TGCAGCGCCTTGAGAAGGGGCCACGGTGAAAAACTGTTTTTT.

This clone was seen a handful of times. The rearrangement joins TRBV6-5 to TRBJ2-7; 11 bases agree with TRBD2. The CDR3 covers 15 residues. Trimming cost V 5 bases and J 1 base; bases outside gene matches: 4. Looked up from germline, CDR1 is MNHEY and CDR2 is SVGAGI. CDR3: CASSLTSGASYEQYF. The CDR3, as DNA: TGTGCCAGCAGTCTGACTAGCGGGGCTTCCTACGAGCAGTACTTC.

This chain's CDR3 is CASSKRESGELFF. CDR3 bases: TGTGCCAGCAGCAAGAGAGAATCGGGGGAGCTGTTTTTT. This chain uses TRBV5-8 with TRBJ2-2; D gene ambiguous. V lost 4 bases, J lost 8 bases, and 12 bases lay in between. The V gene's germline CDR1 is SGHTS and CDR2 YDEGEE. CDR3 length: 13 residues.

The J gene is TRBJ2-2, the V gene TRBV29-1, with 9 bases aligning to TRBD2. CDR1 is SQVTM, CDR2 ANQGSEA, per germline. The CDR3 loop spans 14 amino acids. Unmatched junction bases numbered 6, after V lost 3 bases and J lost 7 bases. CDR3 sequence reads: CSVDSGRQVGELFF. CDR3 in DNA: TGCAGCGTTGATAGCGGGAGACAAGTCGGGGAGCTGTTTTTT.